The TCR beta chain under discussion was sequenced for a study of blood T cells in healthy people across ages. Whole-study context: Through template switching, about one barcoded beta molecule was captured per two T cells, as measured in model experiments.

This clonotype has only a few counts. The antigen remains unidentified. Study results and limitations: Versus aged donors, long-lived donors had higher diversity and more naive CD4+ cells. Per-million-T-cell TCR beta diversity fell roughly linearly with age.

V was clipped by 2 bases and J by 5 bases, with 19 bases between them. This CDR3 is built from 17 residues. CDR1 MNHEY and CDR2 SMNVEV come from the germline V gene (reference sequence). PCR was performed a second time for about 6 to 11 cycles using a sample-barcoded 5' primer and a J-beta primer mix. TCRdb recomputed calls from the 5' RACE reads with MiXCR, one row per CDR3 protein. This table holds 1 million to 1.2 million distinct CDR3 sequences, 35% to 40% found once. The specimen sequenced was blood. The receptor's source is a man in his late teens or twenties in good health. V is TRBV27 and J is TRBJ2-1, with a possible D match to TRBD1 (7 bases). The CDR3 reads CASSLTPGGGLNNEQFF. CDR3 DNA: TGTGCCAGCAGTTTAACACCAGGGGGAGGACTTAACAATGAGCAGTTCTTC.